The rows below give T cell receptor beta chains drawn from one sample of a study of blood T cells in healthy people across ages. TCRdb used MiXCR to reprocess the 5' RACE reads, holding one entry per CDR3 protein. The sample contains fewer than 2,000,000 distinct CDR3 sequences, 30% to 35% of which appear only once. The sequenced material came from blood. These receptor sequences come from a woman aged 30 to 39 in good health. The CDR3 runs from the conserved cysteine through the conserved F or W. D genes are given only for firm matches. A row's size may be missing; if present it is once, few, many or a size class.

d_call j_call clone_size cdr3_length v_call cdr3_nt cdr3_aa
NA TRBJ2-3 NA 16 TRBV4-1 TGCGCCAGCAGCCAAGATCATTCGGGGGAATCAGGTACGCAGTATTTT CASSQDHSGESGTQYF
TRBD1 TRBJ2-7 few 14 TRBV7-9 TGTGCCAGCAGCTTGGGGACAGGGGCGAGCGAGCAGTACTTC CASSLGTGASEQYF
TRBD1 TRBJ2-7 NA 15 TRBV7-9 TGTGCCAGCAGTTGGCCGAGACAGGGGACCTACGAGCAGTACTTC CASSWPRQGTYEQYF
NA TRBJ1-4 NA 12 TRBV4-1 TGCGCCAGCAGCCAAGGAAAGGCAAAACTGTTTTTT CASSQGKAKLFF
TRBD1 TRBJ2-3 few 14 TRBV10-3 TGTGCCATCAGCGACAGGGGTGGGACAGATACGCAGTATTTT CAISDRGGTDTQYF
TRBD2 TRBJ2-5 NA 15 TRBV12-3/TRBV12-4 TGTGCCAGCGGCATAGTGACTAGCGGTCAAGAGACCCAGTACTTC CASGIVTSGQETQYF
NA TRBJ2-3 few 13 TRBV27 TGTGCCAGCAGTTTATTTTGGTCCTCTACGCAGTATTTT CASSLFWSSTQYF
TRBD2 TRBJ2-7 NA 17 TRBV2 TGTGCCAGCAGTGCTCGGGCTAGCGGGTTATGGGTCGGCGAGCAGTACTTC CASSARASGLWVGEQYF
TRBD2 TRBJ2-1 NA 14 TRBV28 TGTGCCAGCAGTTCTAGCGGGAGTTCTGGGGAGCAGTTCTTC CASSSSGSSGEQFF
NA TRBJ2-1 few 12 TRBV3-1 TGTGCCAGCAGCCGGGCGGGTTATGAGCAGTTCTTC CASSRAGYEQFF
TRBD1 TRBJ1-2 few 14 TRBV28 TGTGCCAGCAGCACCACACAGGGGTATTATGGCTACACCTTC CASSTTQGYYGYTF
TRBD2 TRBJ2-7 few 14 TRBV20-1 TGCAGTGCTAGAGATGCCCTAGCGGGCTACGAGCAGTACTTC CSARDALAGYEQYF
NA TRBJ1-5 NA 12 TRBV3-1 TGTGCCAGCAGCCAAGGGCCGGGACCCCAGCATTTT CASSQGPGPQHF
NA TRBJ1-1 NA 16 TRBV5-6 TGTGCCAGCAGCTTGGGTGGGCAGGCCGGGAACACTGAAGCTTTCTTT CASSLGGQAGNTEAFF
NA TRBJ2-3 NA 14 TRBV20-1 TGCAGTGCCCCGAAACCTCTAGGCGCAGATACGCAGTATTTT CSAPKPLGADTQYF
NA TRBJ2-1 few 15 TRBV9 TGTGCCAGCAGCGTAGTGGGGGGCCTCTACAATGAGCAGTTCTTC CASSVVGGLYNEQFF
NA TRBJ1-2 NA 18 TRBV28 TGTGCCAGCAGTTTATTAGGGGTTTTAACAGAAGCCTATGGTGGCTACACCTTC CASSLLGVLTEAYGGYTF
NA TRBJ1-1 once 13 TRBV7-9 TGTGCCAGCAGCTTAGACGGACGAAGAGAAGCTTTCTTT CASSLDGRREAFF
TRBD1 TRBJ1-1 NA 12 TRBV29-1 TGCAGCGTAGGACAGGGCCGCACTGAAGCTTTCTTT CSVGQGRTEAFF
TRBD1 TRBJ2-7 few 15 TRBV27 TGTGCCAGCACTCCTGGGACAGGGGGATCCTACGAGCAGTACTTC CASTPGTGGSYEQYF
TRBD1 TRBJ1-2 NA 16 TRBV2 TGTGCCAGCAGTGATGGGACAGGGTCTCACCGCTATGGCTACACCTTC CASSDGTGSHRYGYTF
NA TRBJ1-1 few 13 TRBV7-9 TGTGCCAGCAGCTTAGATATGGAAACTGAAGCTTTCTTT CASSLDMETEAFF